This T cell receptor (beta chain) was profiled in a study of cytomegalovirus exposure and HLA in healthy donors. General study results and limits: In a later analysis, TCR association rates varied by HLA locus: DRB1 most, HLA-C fewest. A link between a missense DCLRE1C variant and TCR beta V- and J-gene trimming emerged from a later analysis. Presence/absence analyses supposed approximately even sequencing depth among donors. Associated with HLA alleles at 0.05 false discovery rate in a later analysis were 15,000 to 20,000 TCR beta sequences.

Primers for the PCR totalled 60 Vbeta and 13 Jbeta. The method was immunoSEQ multiplex PCR; TCRdb's version includes in-frame clones alone and lacks a portion of them. The sample includes tens of thousands of clones, roughly 80% of them seen just once. As for this clone: Its antigen remains unknown.

The CDR3 sequence is 14 residues long. The junction had 3 bases not matched to a gene; V was cut back by 6 bases and J by 2 bases. CDR1 and CDR2 (germline): ENHRY, SYGVKD. The receptor was derived from a man aged 35 to 55 in good health and CMV-seronegative. The sequenced sample was PBMCs. The chain uses TRBV10-3 and TRBJ2-2, with 7 nucleotides matching TRBD1. The CDR3 loop is CAIRGTANTGELFF. The CDR3 DNA sequence: TGTGCCATCAGGGGGACAGCCAACACCGGGGAGCTGTTTTTT.